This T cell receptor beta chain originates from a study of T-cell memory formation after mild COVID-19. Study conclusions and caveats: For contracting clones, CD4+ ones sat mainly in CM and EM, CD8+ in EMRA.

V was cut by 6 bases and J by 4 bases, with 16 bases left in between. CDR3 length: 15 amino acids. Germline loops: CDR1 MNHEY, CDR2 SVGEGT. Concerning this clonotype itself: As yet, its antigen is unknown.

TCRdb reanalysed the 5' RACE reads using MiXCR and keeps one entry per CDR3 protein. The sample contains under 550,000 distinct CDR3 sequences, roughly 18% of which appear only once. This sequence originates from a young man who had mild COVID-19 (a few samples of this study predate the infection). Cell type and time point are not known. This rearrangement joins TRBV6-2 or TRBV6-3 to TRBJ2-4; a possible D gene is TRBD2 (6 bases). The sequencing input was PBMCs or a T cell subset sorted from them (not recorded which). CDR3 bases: TGTGCCAGCAGCCCTACGCGGGATCGAAAAAACATTCAGTACTTC. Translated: CASSPTRDRKNIQYF.